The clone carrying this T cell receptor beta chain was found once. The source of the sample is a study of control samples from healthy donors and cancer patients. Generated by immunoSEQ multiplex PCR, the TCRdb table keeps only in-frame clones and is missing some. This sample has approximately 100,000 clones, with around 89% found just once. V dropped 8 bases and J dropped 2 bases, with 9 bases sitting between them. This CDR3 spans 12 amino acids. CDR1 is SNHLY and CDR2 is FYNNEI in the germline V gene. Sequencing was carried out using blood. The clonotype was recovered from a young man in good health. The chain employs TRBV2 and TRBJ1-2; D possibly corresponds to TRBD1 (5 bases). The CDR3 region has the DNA TGTGCCAGCTTCCAGGGAAACTATGGCTACACCTTC. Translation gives CASFQGNYGYTF.